A single sample gave rise to the 29 T cell receptor beta chains below, sequenced in a study of CXCR3-negative and CXCR3-positive naive CD8 T cells. With UMI labels, 5' RACE was used to prepare the TRB cDNA libraries. TCRdb reanalyzed the 5' RACE reads and collapses them to one entry per CDR3 protein, without DNA. This table holds about 110,000 distinct CDR3 sequences. Study-level points and caveats: Higher TRB CDR3 hydrophobicity marked CXCR3-positive naive cells relative to CXCR3-negative naive cells.

Antigens for these TCRs are unknown. The sequencing input was naive CXCR3+ CD8+ T cells from blood. The subset here: CD45RO-CCR7+CD27+CD95- naive CD8+ T cells expressing CXCR3 (TNR3+). The receptors come from a human donor in good health. Some clones in this sample may be carry-over from other donors' samples.

The gene calls are TRBV7-2 and TRBJ2-1; the TRBD1 assignment by TCRdb is unverifiable without DNA. The CDR3 loop spans 18 amino acids. Looked up from germline, CDR1 is SGHTA and CDR2 is FQGNSA. CDR3 in amino acids: CASSFLGVGQAVDNEQFF.

The V call is TRBV13, the J call TRBJ1-1; TCRdb's assignment of TRBD1 cannot be checked, as there is no DNA. Germline assignment: CDR1 PRHDT and CDR2 FYEKMQ (reference sequence). The CDR3 runs 15 residues. The CDR3 loop reads CASSPGQGMNTEAFF.

The chain joins TRBV7-9 to TRBJ2-1; TCRdb's D gene call, TRBD1, goes unchecked for lack of DNA. This CDR3 has 15 amino acids. Germline V gene data show CDR1 as SEHNR and CDR2 as FQNEAQ (reference sequence). This CDR3 is CASTQWAGGDNEQFF.

The V and J genes are TRBV6-1 and TRBJ2-1; TCRdb designates TRBD1, a call that cannot be tested without DNA. Per the germline V gene, CDR1 is MNHNS and CDR2 is SASEGT. This CDR3 has 14 residues. CDR3 protein: CASSAGQGPDEQFF.

This chain uses TRBV6-1 with TRBJ2-2; TCRdb designates TRBD2, a call that cannot be tested without DNA. Per the germline V gene, CDR1 is MNHNS and CDR2 is SASEGT. The length of the CDR3 is 13 residues. The CDR3 here is CSSTGGSTGELFF.

The chain couples TRBV5-4 to TRBJ2-1; with no DNA, the TCRdb D assignment of TRBD1 cannot be verified. The CDR3 runs 15 residues. CDR1 and CDR2 (germline): SGHNT, YYREEE (reference sequence). CDR3 in amino acids: CASSLPGAVYNEQFF.

The chain joins TRBV6-6 to TRBJ2-2; as DNA is missing, the TRBD1 call by TCRdb cannot be tested. CDR3 length: 15 amino acids. Per germline, CDR1 MNHNY and CDR2 SVGAGI (reference sequence). This CDR3 is CASSTGQENTGELFF.

This chain links TRBV7-3 with TRBJ2-2; TCRdb outputs TRBD1, but without DNA this stays unchecked. Per germline, CDR1 SGHTA and CDR2 FQGTGA. CDR3 length equals 15 residues. The CDR3 is CASSTPGGYTGELFF. The variable domain in full, with the rest retrieved from reference TRBV7-3 and TRBJ2-2, is GAGVSQTPSNKVTEKGKYVELRCDPISGHTALYWYRQSLGQGPEFLIYFQGTGAADDSGLPNDRFFAVRPEGSVSTLKIQRTERGDSAVYLCASSTPGGYTGELFFGEGSRLTVL.

The genes are TRBV12-3 or TRBV12-4 and TRBJ1-1; TCRdb's assignment of TRBD1 cannot be checked, as there is no DNA. CDR3 length: 14 amino acids. The CDR3 loop reads CAAGTGGGYTEAFF.

The J gene is TRBJ2-2, the V gene TRBV12-3 or TRBV12-4; as DNA is missing, the TRBD1 call by TCRdb cannot be tested. CDR3 length: 14 residues. CDR3 sequence reads: CATLPGQNTGELFF.

The V call is TRBV27, the J call TRBJ2-2; TCRdb's assignment of TRBD1 cannot be checked, as there is no DNA. This CDR3 comprises 13 residues. The germline V gene encodes CDR1 MNHEY and CDR2 SMNVEV (reference sequence). The CDR3 here is CASSTTGAGELFF.

V usage is TRBV7-8 and J usage is TRBJ1-2; TCRdb outputs TRBD1, but without DNA this stays unchecked. The CDR3 length is 14 residues. Germline V gives CDR1 SGHVS, CDR2 FQNEAQ. CDR3 protein: CASSYTGTGGVYTF. The full variable domain, rest sourced from reference TRBV7-8 and TRBJ1-2, is GAGVSQSPRYKVAKRGQDVALRCDPISGHVSLFWYQQALGQGPEFLTYFQNEAQLDKSGLPSDRFFAERPEGSVSTLKIQRTQQEDSAVYLCASSYTGTGGVYTFGSGTRLTVV.

This CDR3 reads CSASKTRQGYSYEQYF. This chain links TRBV20-1 with TRBJ2-7; the TCRdb D gene call, TRBD1, has no DNA to confirm it. This CDR3 contains 16 residues. Germline V CDR1 and CDR2: DFQATT, SNEGSKA (reference sequence).

This chain links TRBV6-5 with TRBJ2-1; the D call from TCRdb, TRBD2, cannot be confirmed without DNA. Germline-derived CDR1 and CDR2 are MNHEY and SVGAGI. The CDR3 spans 16 residues. Here the CDR3 reads CASSYSTSGAYNEQFF.

The V and J genes are TRBV4-2 and TRBJ2-1. Germline CDR1 LGHNA, CDR2 YNFKEQ. The CDR3 runs to 16 residues. This CDR3 reads CASSQRWGGPYNEQFF.

This chain uses TRBV29-1 with TRBJ2-1; TCRdb outputs TRBD1, but without DNA this stays unchecked. The CDR3 has 15 amino acids. The V gene's germline CDR1 is SQVTM and CDR2 ANQGSEA. CDR3 amino acids: CSARGDYSSYNEQFF.

The CDR3 here is CSVEDGGLSTDTQYF. The genes are TRBV29-1 and TRBJ2-3; the TCRdb call, TRBD2, lacks DNA for checking. Germline-derived CDR1 and CDR2 are SQVTM and ANQGSEA. This CDR3 spans 15 amino acids.

This chain's CDR3 is CASSLETVTQYF. The J gene is TRBJ2-3, the V gene TRBV7-2. The CDR3 extends over 12 amino acids. CDR1 is SGHTA, CDR2 FQGNSA, per germline.

The V and J genes are TRBV4-3 and TRBJ2-3; TCRdb names TRBD1, which stays unverified in the absence of DNA. CDR3 length equals 17 residues. Germline values: CDR1 LGHNA, CDR2 YSLEER. CDR3 protein: CASSQDSAGDGADTQYF.

The rearrangement links TRBV5-4 to TRBJ2-2; the D call from TCRdb, TRBD2, cannot be confirmed without DNA. The CDR3 extends over 16 amino acids. Germline-derived CDR1 and CDR2 are SGHNT and YYREEE (reference sequence). The CDR3 reads CASSLVLAANTGELFF.

This chain links TRBV3-1 with TRBJ2-7; TCRdb gives TRBD1 as the D gene, but with no DNA this cannot be confirmed. The CDR3 extends over 17 amino acids. Germline V gene data show CDR1 as LGHDT and CDR2 as YNNKEL (reference sequence). CDR3 region: CASSPRTGPNPSYEQYF.

J is TRBJ2-1 and V is TRBV15; TCRdb calls TRBD2, which cannot be checked without DNA. The CDR3 covers 14 residues. Per germline, CDR1 LNHNV and CDR2 YYDKDF (reference sequence). The CDR3 spells CATSSSGTYNEQFF.

The V and J genes are TRBV6-6 and TRBJ1-1; as DNA is missing, the TRBD1 call by TCRdb cannot be tested. Germline V gives CDR1 MNHNY, CDR2 SVGAGI (reference sequence). CDR3 length: 12 amino acids. CDR3 residues: CASSYAETVAFF.

The chain joins TRBV5-1 to TRBJ2-1. Germline V gene sequence: CDR1 SGHRS, CDR2 YFSETQ. CDR3 length: 11 residues. CDR3 in amino acids: CASSLGAEQFF.

The V call is TRBV5-6, the J call TRBJ1-1. The CDR3 extends over 14 amino acids. From germline, CDR1 is SGHDT and CDR2 YYEEEE. CDR3 sequence reads: CASSLVRGYTEAFF.

The chain joins TRBV27 to TRBJ2-1; TCRdb's D call, TRBD2, is unchecked because there is no DNA. Per germline, CDR1 MNHEY and CDR2 SMNVEV (reference sequence). This CDR3 has 13 residues. Here the CDR3 reads CASSTQRGREQFF.

The J gene is TRBJ1-1, the V gene TRBV9. The germline CDR1 and CDR2 sequences are SGDLS and YYNGEE. The CDR3 loop spans 17 amino acids. This CDR3 reads CASSVDPASSVNTEAFF. The whole variable domain, remainder taken from reference TRBV9 and TRBJ1-1, is DSGVTQTPKHLITATGQRVTLRCSPRSGDLSVYWYQQSLDQGLQFLIQYYNGEERAKGNILERFSAQQFPDLHSELNLSSLELGDSALYFCASSVDPASSVNTEAFFGQGTRLTVV.

This chain connects TRBV29-1 to TRBJ2-7. Germline V lookup: CDR1 SQVTM, CDR2 ANQGSEA. The CDR3 spans 11 residues. CDR3 sequence: CSARLDYEQYF.

The rearrangement joins TRBV7-9 to TRBJ1-1. There are 14 residues in the CDR3. CDR1 is SEHNR and CDR2 is FQNEAQ in the germline V gene (reference sequence). The CDR3 protein is CASSPGLLNTEAFF.